This record concerns one T cell receptor (beta chain) sequence. The germline gives CDR1 SGHKS, CDR2 YYEKEE (reference sequence). V dropped 0 bases and J dropped 2 bases, with 12 bases sitting between them. CDR3 length equals 15 residues. This sample stems from a study of cytomegalovirus exposure and HLA in healthy donors. TCRdb's copy holds only in-frame clones and misses some; the assay was immunoSEQ multiplex PCR. The sample carries under 95,000 clones, roughly 94% recorded once. This chain connects TRBV5-5 to TRBJ2-7; TRBD1 might be the D (5 bases). Sequencing was done on a sample of PBMCs. This clonotype was obtained from a woman between 18 and 29 years old in good health and CMV-seropositive. The CDR3 here is CASSLASGLTYEQYF. CDR3 in DNA: TGTGCCAGCAGCTTGGCCTCAGGGCTTACCTACGAGCAGTACTTC.